This TCR beta chain originates from a study of blood T cell repertoires in COVID-19 (dated by TCRdb to about 2020). Context from the whole study: The collaborator samples originated in the United States, Italy and Spain and spanned the acute and convalescent phases of COVID-19. The material from the prospective study consisted of cDNA or gDNA derived from T cells, B-cell-depleted T cells, or PBMCs. Deeply sampled blood TCRbeta repertoires from subjects exposed to, actively infected with, or recovered from COVID-19 were included in the dataset. A freely available public database, intended as a resource for researchers studying the immune response to SARS-CoV-2, is where the repertoires were released. The samples were drawn from two sources: the first 160 participants of the ongoing ImmuneRACE study, and over 1,000 subjects contributed by 6 global collaborators. Sample metadata almost always included a de-identified subject ID, COVID-19 status, age in years and sex. Where HLA class I and class II types were available, the types were taken from metadata supplied by the sample provider, not from assay-based typing. Broader findings and caveats from the paper: How much clinical and demographic metadata was included differed by source and by participant, and the metadata was provided uncurated.

TCRbeta CDR3 regions were amplified from genomic DNA using the immunoSEQ Assay, a bias-controlled multiplex PCR. Processing in the source paper ran as follows. The number of nucleated cells in each sample was estimated by amplification of reference gene primers within the assay. To quantify the absolute abundance of each unique TCRbeta CDR3 rearrangement, sequence reads were collapsed and filtered. Productive Simpson clonality was computed per sample as the square root of Simpson's diversity index over productive rearrangements. TCRdb limited this immuneACCESS table to in-frame rearrangements with V and J called. A share of clones is missing; checked studies link under half to unresolved V genes, and the rest is unexplained. The D gene and trimming were derived from the DNA, and the V and J assignments and clone size from that table. Recorded for this sample are tens of thousands of clones; about four fifths of them occurred a single time. Of the sample, less than 7% falls within the top ten clones.

One collaborating source in Seattle enrolled patients while the patients were actively infected and followed the patients over time throughout the course of disease. Collaborating institutions collected whole blood in K2EDTA tubes following their own protocols. For TCRbeta analysis, collaborators shipped samples in one of three forms: frozen whole blood, isolated PBMCs, or DNA extracted from either of those sample types. The CDR3 measures 16 amino acids from cysteine to phenylalanine. The read is trimmed to its CDR3 DNA, 48 bases read in frame from base 1. V and J are trimmed by 1 base and 2 bases, and the gene matches miss 4 bases of the junction. The germline V gene encodes CDR1 LGHDT and CDR2 YNNKEL (reference sequence). Concerning this clone itself: Its target antigen remains unknown. Base qualities are not at hand, and no much larger clone is one base apart.

The sequenced sample was peripheral blood. The sequence links TRBV3-1 (or the pseudogene TRBV3-2) to TRBJ2-1, with 8 central nucleotides matching TRBD2. The clonotype was recovered from a man between 65 and 85 years old with COVID-19, enrolled during active disease. The DNA sequence is as follows: TGTGCCAGCAGCCAAGGTGGGACTAGGGCCTACAATGAGCAGTTCTTC. This codes for CASSQGGTRAYNEQFF.